This T cell receptor beta chain was captured by sequencing in a study of CD8 T cells in ankylosing spondylitis. Study-wide results and caveats: Relatively rare in peripheral blood, disease-linked clones were also CD8+. One TCR beta motif, made up of fewer than 10 highly homologous variants, appeared characteristic of ankylosing spondylitis blood. There was reportedly significant enrichment of clones that were disease-linked in matched ankylosing spondylitis synovial fluid.

The V gene's germline CDR1 is SEHNR and CDR2 FQNEAQ (reference sequence). This CDR3 has 17 amino acids. Deletions cut 2 bases from V and 0 bases from J, with 11 bases between. Researchers built TCR beta libraries using quantitative 5'-RACE with molecular barcodes. One entry per CDR3 protein results from TCRdb running MiXCR on the 5' RACE reads. The data show roughly 440,000 distinct CDR3 sequences, 17% seen once. This clonotype came up a few times. Its antigen is as yet unknown. V gene TRBV7-9 combines with J gene TRBJ1-6; no clear D gene. The clonotype was recovered from a male donor with ankylosing spondylitis. Sequenced sample: blood, either unsorted or a sorted T cell fraction (not recorded which). As DNA, the CDR3 is TGTGCCAGCAGCTTAAGAGGTCAGAGCTCCTATAATTCACCCCTCCACTTT. Its translation is CASSLRGQSSYNSPLHF. The whole variable domain, remainder taken from reference TRBV7-9 and TRBJ1-6, is DTGVSQNPRHKITKRGQNVTFRCDPISEHNRLYWYRQTLGQGPEFLTYFQNEAQLEKSRLLSDRFSAERPKGSFSTLEIQRTEQGDSAMYLCASSLRGQSSYNSPLHFGNGTRLTVT.